The clone carrying this TCR beta chain occurred many times. Its antigen remains unidentified. TCRdb redid the calling of the 5' RACE reads with MiXCR, one entry per CDR3 protein. The profile shows around 340,000 distinct CDR3 sequences, roughly an eighth of them singletons. The data originate from a study of T-cell memory formation after mild COVID-19. Study-wide context: TCR clusters showed largely donor specificity.

The CDR3 contains 15 residues. The germline V gene encodes CDR1 SGHTA and CDR2 FQGNSA. Trimming took 0 bases from V and 2 from J, leaving 9 bases between them. Findings and caveats of the study: In pre-infection memory, a portion of responding clones appeared, which suggested that cross-reactive memory joined.

The V gene is TRBV7-2, the J gene TRBJ2-3; no clear D. The source material was PBMCs or a T cell subset sorted from them (not recorded which). This TCR derives from a man between 18 and 29 years old who had mild COVID-19 (a few samples of this study predate the infection). Cell type and time point are not known. The CDR3 DNA is TGTGCCAGCAGCTTAGCGCGCGGACCCACAGATACGCAGTATTTT. This translates into CASSLARGPTDTQYF.